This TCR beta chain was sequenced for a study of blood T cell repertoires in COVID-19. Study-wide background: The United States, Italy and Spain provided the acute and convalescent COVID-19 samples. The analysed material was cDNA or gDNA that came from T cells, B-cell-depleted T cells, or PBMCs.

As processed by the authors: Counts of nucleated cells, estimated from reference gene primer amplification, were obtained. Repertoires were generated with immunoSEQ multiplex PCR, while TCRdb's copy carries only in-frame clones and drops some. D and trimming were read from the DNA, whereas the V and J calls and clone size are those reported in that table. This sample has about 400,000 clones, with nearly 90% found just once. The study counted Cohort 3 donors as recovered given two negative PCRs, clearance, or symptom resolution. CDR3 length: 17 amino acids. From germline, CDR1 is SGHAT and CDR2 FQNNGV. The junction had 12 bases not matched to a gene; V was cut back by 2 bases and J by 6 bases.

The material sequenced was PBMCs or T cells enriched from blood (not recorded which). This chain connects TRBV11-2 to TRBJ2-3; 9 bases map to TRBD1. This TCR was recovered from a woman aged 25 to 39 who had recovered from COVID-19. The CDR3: CASSLRTGTGLSDTQYF. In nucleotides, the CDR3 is TGTGCCAGCAGCTTAAGAACCGGGACAGGGCTCAGCGATACGCAGTATTTT.